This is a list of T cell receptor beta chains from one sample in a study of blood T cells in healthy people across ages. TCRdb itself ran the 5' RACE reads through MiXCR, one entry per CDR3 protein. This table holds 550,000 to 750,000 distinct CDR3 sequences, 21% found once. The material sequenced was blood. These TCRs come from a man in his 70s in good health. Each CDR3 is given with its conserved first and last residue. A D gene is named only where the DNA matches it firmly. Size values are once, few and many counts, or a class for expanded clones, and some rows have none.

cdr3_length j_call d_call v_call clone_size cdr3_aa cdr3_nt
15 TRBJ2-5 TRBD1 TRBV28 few CASSPAGQGLKTQYF TGTGCCAGCAGCCCCGCCGGACAGGGTTTGAAGACCCAGTACTTC
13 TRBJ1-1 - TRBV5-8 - CASSSGIHTEAFF TGTGCCAGCAGCTCCGGTATCCACACTGAAGCTTTCTTT
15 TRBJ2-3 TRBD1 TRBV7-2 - CASRQFQGETDTQYF TGTGCCAGCAGGCAATTTCAGGGGGAGACAGATACGCAGTATTTT
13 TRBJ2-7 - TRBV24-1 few CATSATGSYEQYF TGTGCCACCAGTGCGACAGGCTCCTACGAGCAGTACTTC
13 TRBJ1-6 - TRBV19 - CASAGTGNSPLHF TGTGCCAGCGCCGGGACGGGTAATTCACCCCTCCACTTT
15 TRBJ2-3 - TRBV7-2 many CASSLGLAGGDTQYF TGTGCCAGCAGCTTAGGACTAGCAGGGGGAGATACGCAGTATTTT
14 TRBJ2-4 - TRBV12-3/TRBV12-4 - CASSLSEWRGIQYF TGTGCCAGCAGTTTATCTGAATGGAGAGGCATTCAGTACTTC
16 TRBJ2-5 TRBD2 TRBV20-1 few CSARDTSGRAIETQYF TGCAGTGCTAGAGACACTAGCGGGAGGGCGATCGAGACCCAGTACTTC
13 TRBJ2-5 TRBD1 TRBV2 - CASNDRADETQYF TGTGCCAGCAACGACAGGGCCGACGAGACCCAGTACTTC
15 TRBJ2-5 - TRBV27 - CASSTGVEGVETQYF TGTGCCAGCAGCACCGGTGTGGAGGGGGTAGAGACCCAGTACTTC
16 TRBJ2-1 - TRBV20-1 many CSATDFINHSYNEQFF TGCAGTGCTACAGACTTTATCAACCACTCCTACAATGAGCAGTTCTTC
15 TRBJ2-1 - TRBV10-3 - CAISESPSPYNEQFF TGTGCCATCAGTGAGTCTCCATCACCTTACAATGAGCAGTTCTTC
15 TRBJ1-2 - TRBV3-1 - CASSQLAGSHYGYTF TGTGCCAGCAGCCAACTCGCAGGGTCTCACTATGGCTACACCTTC
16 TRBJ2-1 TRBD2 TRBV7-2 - CASSSPLAGGPNEQFF TGTGCCAGCAGCTCTCCGCTAGCGGGAGGGCCCAATGAGCAGTTCTTC
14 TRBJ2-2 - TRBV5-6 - CASSSQGGAGELFF TGTGCCAGCAGCTCGCAGGGTGGCGCCGGGGAGCTGTTTTTT
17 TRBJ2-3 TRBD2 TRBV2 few CASRKTSGSQGTDTQYF TGTGCCAGCAGAAAGACTAGCGGGAGTCAAGGCACAGATACGCAGTATTTT
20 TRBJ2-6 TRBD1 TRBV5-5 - CASRPNLPGQGNPGANVLTF TGTGCCAGCAGACCGAACCTCCCGGGACAGGGAAATCCTGGGGCCAACGTCCTGACTTTC
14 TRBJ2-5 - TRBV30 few CAWMPSGAQETQYF TGTGCCTGGATGCCCAGCGGAGCCCAAGAGACCCAGTACTTC